This T cell receptor (beta chain) is drawn from a study of regulatory T cells in long-lasting Graves disease. Study context: Persistence in Graves' disease required over 5 years of antithyroid drugs plus positive TSH receptor antibodies.

For TCR beta, libraries came from iRepertoire HTBI primers and Arm-PCR of CDR3 regions. TCRdb called the multiplex PCR reads again in MiXCR, with one record for every CDR3 protein. The data show 400,000 to 500,000 distinct CDR3 sequences, with approximately 22% seen just once and over 10% held by the top ten. Regarding time point: persistent/refractory GD, antithyroid drugs over 5 years with positive TRAb. The TCR library was made from RNA extracted from PBMCs. Criteria from the American Thyroid Association guidelines were applied to diagnose Graves' disease. At least ten counts were recorded for this clonotype. The CDR3 has 13 amino acids. Trimming took off 3 bases at V and 7 bases at J, with 12 bases between the two ends. Germline lookup yields CDR1 SGHTA and CDR2 FQGNSA.

The sequencing here drew on peripheral blood mononuclear cells (PBMCs), taken when the disease was refractory, from a patient treated with antithyroid drugs. The sequence was collected from a female donor with Graves disease. The chain joins TRBV7-2 to TRBJ2-5, with a possible D match to TRBD2 (6 bases). The CDR3 sequence: CASSFGVGGTQYF. In DNA form, the CDR3 reads TGTGCCAGCAGCTTTGGAGTGGGGGGGACCCAGTACTTC.